This TCR beta chain was identified during a study of shared clonotypes between healthy human individuals. Sequenced by immunoSEQ multiplex PCR; TCRdb stores in-frame clones only, minus some. The sample has about 2 million clones; approximately 94% are singletons. The naive CD8 population came from CD45RO-negative cells selected for CCR7, without terminally differentiated effector memory CD45RA+ cells. This CDR3 is 15 amino acids long. Germline CDR1 reads SGHAT; CDR2 reads FQNNGV. J was trimmed by 3 bases and V by 0 bases; bases with no gene match: 4. The sequence was obtained from a man between 18 and 35 years old in good health. The chain is built from TRBV11-2 and TRBJ1-2; the match to TRBD1 covers 7 bases. Sequencing input: naive CD8+ T cells sorted from blood. CDR3 amino acids: CASSLDWDSYYGYTF. For the CDR3, the DNA is TGTGCCAGCAGCTTAGACTGGGACAGTTACTATGGCTACACCTTC.